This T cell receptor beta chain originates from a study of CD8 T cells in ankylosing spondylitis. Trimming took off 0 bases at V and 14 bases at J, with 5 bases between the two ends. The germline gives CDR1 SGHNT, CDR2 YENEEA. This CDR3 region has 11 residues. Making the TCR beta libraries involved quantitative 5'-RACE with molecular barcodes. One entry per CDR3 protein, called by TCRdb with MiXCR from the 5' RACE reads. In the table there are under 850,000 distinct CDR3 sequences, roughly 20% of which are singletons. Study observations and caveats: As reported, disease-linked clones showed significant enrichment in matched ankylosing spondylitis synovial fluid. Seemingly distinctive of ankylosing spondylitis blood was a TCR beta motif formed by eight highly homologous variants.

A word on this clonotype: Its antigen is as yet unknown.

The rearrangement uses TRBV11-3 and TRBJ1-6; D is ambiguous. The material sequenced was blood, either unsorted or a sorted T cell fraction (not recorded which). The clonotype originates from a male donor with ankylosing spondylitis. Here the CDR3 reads CASSLDDTLHF. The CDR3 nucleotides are TGTGCCAGCAGCTTAGATGACACCCTCCACTTT.